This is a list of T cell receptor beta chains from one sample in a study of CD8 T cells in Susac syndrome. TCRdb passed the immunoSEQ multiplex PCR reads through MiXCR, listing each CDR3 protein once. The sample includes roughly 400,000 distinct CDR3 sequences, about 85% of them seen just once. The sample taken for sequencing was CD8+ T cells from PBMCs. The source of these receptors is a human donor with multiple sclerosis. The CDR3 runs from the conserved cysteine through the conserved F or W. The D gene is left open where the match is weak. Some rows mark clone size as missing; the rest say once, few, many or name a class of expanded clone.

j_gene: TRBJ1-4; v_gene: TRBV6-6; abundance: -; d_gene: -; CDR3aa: CASSYPGQEKLFF; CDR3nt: TGTGCCAGCAGTTACCCAGGACAGGAAAAACTGTTTTTT
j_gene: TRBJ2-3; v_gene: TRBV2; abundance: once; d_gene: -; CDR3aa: CASLRGPPDTDTQYF; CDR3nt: TGTGCCAGCCTGAGAGGCCCCCCCGACACAGATACGCAGTATTTT
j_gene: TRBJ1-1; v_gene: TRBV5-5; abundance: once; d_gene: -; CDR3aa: CASSLELWTFF; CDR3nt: TGTGCCAGCAGCTTGGAATTGTGGACTTTCTTT
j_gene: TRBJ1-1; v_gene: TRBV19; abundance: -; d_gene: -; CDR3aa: CASHRGQPFYTEAFF; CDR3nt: TGTGCCAGCCACCGAGGACAGCCGTTTTACACTGAAGCTTTCTTT
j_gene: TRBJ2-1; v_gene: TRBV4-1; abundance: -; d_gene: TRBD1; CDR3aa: CASLPGGGLYNEQFF; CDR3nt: TGCGCCAGCCTCCCAGGGGGCGGGTTGTACAATGAGCAGTTCTTC
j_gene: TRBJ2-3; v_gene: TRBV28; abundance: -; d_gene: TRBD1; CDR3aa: CASRNRGPDTQYF; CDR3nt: TGTGCCAGTAGGAACAGGGGTCCAGATACGCAGTATTTT
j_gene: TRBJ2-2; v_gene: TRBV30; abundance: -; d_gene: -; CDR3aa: CAWSVRRSGTGELFF; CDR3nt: TGTGCCTGGAGTGTACGGAGATCGGGCACCGGGGAGCTGTTTTTT
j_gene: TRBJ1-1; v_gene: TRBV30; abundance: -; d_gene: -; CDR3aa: CAWSENLGNTEAFF; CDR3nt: TGTGCCTGGAGTGAGAACTTGGGTAACACTGAAGCTTTCTTT
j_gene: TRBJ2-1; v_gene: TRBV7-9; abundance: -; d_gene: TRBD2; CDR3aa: CASSLVSGASGDGEQFF; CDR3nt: TGTGCCAGCAGCTTAGTTTCCGGGGCTAGCGGTGATGGTGAGCAGTTCTTC
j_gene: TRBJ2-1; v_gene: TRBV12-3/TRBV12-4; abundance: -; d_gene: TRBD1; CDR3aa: CASSATGDRYNEQFF; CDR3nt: TGTGCCAGCAGTGCGACAGGGGACCGCTACAATGAGCAGTTCTTC
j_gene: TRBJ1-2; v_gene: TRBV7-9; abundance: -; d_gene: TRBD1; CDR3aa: CASSATGARGGYIF; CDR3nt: TGTGCCAGCAGCGCGACAGGGGCCCGAGGGGGCTACATCTTC
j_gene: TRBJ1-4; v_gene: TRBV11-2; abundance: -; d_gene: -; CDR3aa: CASSARQGDEKLFF; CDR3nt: TGTGCCAGCAGCGCCCGGCAGGGTGATGAAAAACTGTTTTTT
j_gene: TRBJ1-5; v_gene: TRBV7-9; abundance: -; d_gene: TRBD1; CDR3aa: CASSLRGTVINQPQHF; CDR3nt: TGTGCCAGCAGCTTAAGAGGGACAGTCATCAATCAGCCCCAGCATTTT
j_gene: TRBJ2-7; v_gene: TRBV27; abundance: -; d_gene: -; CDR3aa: CASSLSGTAGEQYF; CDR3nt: TGTGCCAGCAGTTTATCAGGGACCGCGGGTGAGCAGTACTTC
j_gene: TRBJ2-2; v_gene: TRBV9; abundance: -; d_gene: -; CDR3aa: CASSAGVGGITGELFF; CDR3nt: TGTGCCAGCAGCGCCGGTGTTGGCGGGATCACCGGGGAGCTGTTTTTT
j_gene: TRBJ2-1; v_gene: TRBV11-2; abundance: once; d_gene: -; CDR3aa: CASSLDIRGQFF; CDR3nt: TGTGCCAGCAGCTTAGACATCCGCGGGCAGTTCTTC
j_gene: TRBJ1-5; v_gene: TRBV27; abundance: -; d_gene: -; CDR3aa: CASSLYGTSWQPQHF; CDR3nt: TGTGCCAGCAGTTTATATGGGACATCATGGCAGCCCCAGCATTTT
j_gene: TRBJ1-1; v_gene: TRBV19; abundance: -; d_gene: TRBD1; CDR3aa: CASRPGTGLGMNTEAFF; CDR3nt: TGTGCCAGTAGGCCCGGGACAGGGTTAGGGATGAACACTGAAGCTTTCTTT
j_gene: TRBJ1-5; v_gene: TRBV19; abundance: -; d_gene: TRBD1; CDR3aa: CASSMFGTGAGQPQHF; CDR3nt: TGTGCCAGTAGTATGTTCGGGACAGGGGCTGGGCAGCCCCAGCATTTT
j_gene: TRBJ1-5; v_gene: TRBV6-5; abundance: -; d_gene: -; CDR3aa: CASSYNPGTESNQPQHF; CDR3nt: TGTGCCAGCAGTTACAATCCTGGGACGGAGAGCAATCAGCCCCAGCATTTT
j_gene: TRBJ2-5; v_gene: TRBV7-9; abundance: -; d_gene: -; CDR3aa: CASSESPGQQETQYF; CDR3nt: TGTGCCAGCAGCGAGTCACCGGGACAACAAGAGACCCAGTACTTC
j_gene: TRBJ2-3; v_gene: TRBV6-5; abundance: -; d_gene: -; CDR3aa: CASSYSNRYTDTQYF; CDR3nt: TGTGCCAGCAGTTACTCGAACAGATACACAGATACGCAGTATTTT
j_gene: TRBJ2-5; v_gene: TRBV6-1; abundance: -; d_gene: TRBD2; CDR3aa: CASSEVGLAETQYF; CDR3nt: TGTGCCAGCAGTGAAGTTGGACTAGCAGAGACCCAGTACTTC
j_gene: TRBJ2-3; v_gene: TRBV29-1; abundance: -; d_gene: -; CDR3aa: CSVEVTGTGGTDTQYF; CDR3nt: TGCAGCGTTGAAGTAACGGGGACTGGAGGGACAGATACGCAGTATTTT
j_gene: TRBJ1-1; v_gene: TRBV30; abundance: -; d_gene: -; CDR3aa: CAWSVRGLANPWTEAFF; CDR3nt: TGTGCCTGGAGTGTACGGGGCCTTGCAAATCCGTGGACTGAAGCTTTCTTT
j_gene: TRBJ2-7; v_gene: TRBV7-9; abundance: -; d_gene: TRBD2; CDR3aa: CASSPPHPGRGSYEQYF; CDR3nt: TGTGCCAGCAGCCCCCCCCATCCCGGGCGGGGGTCCTACGAGCAGTACTTC
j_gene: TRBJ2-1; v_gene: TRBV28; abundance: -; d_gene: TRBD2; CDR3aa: CASGAGLAGVNEQFF; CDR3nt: TGTGCCAGCGGAGCGGGACTAGCGGGAGTCAATGAGCAGTTCTTC
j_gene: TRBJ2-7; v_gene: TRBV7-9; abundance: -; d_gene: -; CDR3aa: CASSLASYGTKPPTYEQYF; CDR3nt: TGTGCCAGCAGCTTAGCGTCATACGGGACGAAACCCCCTACCTACGAGCAGTACTTC
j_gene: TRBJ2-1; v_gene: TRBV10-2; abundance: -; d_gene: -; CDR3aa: CASSDRGAAYNEQFF; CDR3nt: TGCGCCAGCAGTGATCGAGGGGCGGCCTACAATGAGCAGTTCTTC
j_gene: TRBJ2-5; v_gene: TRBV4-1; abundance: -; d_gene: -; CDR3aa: CASSQDVSGFETQYF; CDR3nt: TGCGCCAGCAGCCAAGATGTCTCCGGGTTTGAGACCCAGTACTTC
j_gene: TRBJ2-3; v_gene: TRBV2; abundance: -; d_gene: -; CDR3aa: CASSVTDDGGTDTQYF; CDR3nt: TGTGCCAGCAGTGTTACTGATGACGGGGGCACAGATACGCAGTATTTT
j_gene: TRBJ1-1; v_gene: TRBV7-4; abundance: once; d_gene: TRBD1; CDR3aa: CASSLLDRGNTEAFF; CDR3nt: TGTGCCAGCAGCTTGTTAGACAGGGGGAACACTGAAGCTTTCTTT
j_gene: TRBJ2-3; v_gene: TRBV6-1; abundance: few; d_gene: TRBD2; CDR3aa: CASRLAGVTDTQYF; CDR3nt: TGTGCCAGTCGACTAGCGGGAGTCACAGATACGCAGTATTTT
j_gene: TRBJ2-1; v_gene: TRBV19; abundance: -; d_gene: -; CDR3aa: CASSMGLASTYNEQFF; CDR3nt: TGTGCCAGTAGTATGGGACTCGCGAGTACCTACAATGAGCAGTTCTTC
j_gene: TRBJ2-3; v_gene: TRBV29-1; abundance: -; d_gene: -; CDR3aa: CSVETVATITDTQYF; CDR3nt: TGCAGCGTTGAAACTGTGGCAACCATCACAGATACGCAGTATTTT
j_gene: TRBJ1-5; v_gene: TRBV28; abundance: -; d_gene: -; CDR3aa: CASSLWSRSNQPQHF; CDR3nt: TGTGCCAGCAGTTTATGGAGTCGAAGCAATCAGCCCCAGCATTTT
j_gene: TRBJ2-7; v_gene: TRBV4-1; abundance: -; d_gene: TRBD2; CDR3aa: CASSPGLGGGPYEQYF; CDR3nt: TGCGCCAGCAGCCCTGGGCTGGGCGGGGGACCCTACGAGCAGTACTTC
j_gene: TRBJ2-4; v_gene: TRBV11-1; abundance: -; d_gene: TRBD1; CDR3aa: CASSLNPPGQGVLAKNIQYF; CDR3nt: TGTGCCAGCAGCCTGAATCCTCCGGGACAGGGTGTACTAGCCAAAAACATTCAGTACTTC
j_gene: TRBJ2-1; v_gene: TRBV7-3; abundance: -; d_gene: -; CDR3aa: CASSIGLSPYNEQFF; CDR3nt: TGTGCCAGCAGCATCGGACTATCCCCCTACAATGAGCAGTTCTTC
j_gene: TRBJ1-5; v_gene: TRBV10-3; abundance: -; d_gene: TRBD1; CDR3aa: CAISETGTGSNQPQHF; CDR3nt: TGTGCCATCAGTGAAACCGGGACAGGGAGCAATCAGCCCCAGCATTTT
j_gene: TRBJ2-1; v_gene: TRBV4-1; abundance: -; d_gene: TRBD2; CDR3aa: CASSPRTSGRRNEQFF; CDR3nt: TGCGCCAGCAGCCCCAGGACTAGCGGGAGGCGAAATGAGCAGTTCTTC
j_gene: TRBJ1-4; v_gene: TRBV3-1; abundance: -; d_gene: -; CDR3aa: CASTVEGEKLFF; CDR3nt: TGTGCCAGCACCGTGGAGGGGGAAAAACTGTTTTTT